Listed below are T cell receptor beta chains from one sample, sequenced in a study of early stage breast cancer tumors. This table comes from immunoSEQ multiplex PCR, and its TCRdb copy is limited to in-frame clones, with some not included. The table has fewer than 15,000 clones, approximately 84% seen once. Sequencing used normal breast tissue next to the tumor. These receptors originate from a person aged 25 to 40 with breast cancer. The CDR3 runs from the conserved cysteine through the conserved F or W. A D gene is named only where the DNA matches it firmly. Clone sizes are given selectively: once, few, many, or a class where the clone is expanded.

>TRBV6-6|-|-|TRBJ2-7
TGTGCCAGCAGTTACCAGTCCTACGAGCAGTACTTC
CASSYQSYEQYF
>TRBV2|-|-|TRBJ1-2
TGTGCCAGCAGTGAATTGAGACAGGCTTATGGCTACACCTTC
CASSELRQAYGYTF
>TRBV4-3|TRBD2|few|TRBJ2-7
TGCGCCAGCAGCCAACGTAGCGGGATAGTCGAGCAGTACTTC
CASSQRSGIVEQYF
>TRBV5-1|TRBD2|-|TRBJ2-3
TGCGCCAGCAGCTCGAGCTCGTTAGCGGGAGCCATCACAGATACGCAGTATTTT
CASSSSSLAGAITDTQYF
>TRBV7-9|TRBD2|-|TRBJ2-7
TGTGCCAGCAGCGTAGCTCAGACTAGCGGATCCTACGAGCAGTACTTC
CASSVAQTSGSYEQYF
>TRBV29-1|TRBD2|once|TRBJ2-5
TGCAGCGTTGTGGGAAGCGGGACCAGCGAGACCCAGTACTTC
CSVVGSGTSETQYF
>TRBV7-2|TRBD1|-|TRBJ2-3
TGTGCCAGCAGCTTCCCGGTAGACAGGGGTGAAACAGATACGCAGTATTTT
CASSFPVDRGETDTQYF
>TRBV10-3|-|-|TRBJ2-2
TGTGCCATCAGTGCACGGCCCCCCGGGGACACCGGGGAGCTGTTTTTT
CAISARPPGDTGELFF
>TRBV6-5|-|few|TRBJ1-1
TGTGCCAGCAGTTACTCGAGGGAAACTGAAGCTTTCTTT
CASSYSRETEAFF
>TRBV19|TRBD2|-|TRBJ2-1
TGTGCCAGTAGTATACCGGGACTAGCGGAAAACAATGAGCAGTTCTTC
CASSIPGLAENNEQFF
>TRBV18|TRBD1|-|TRBJ1-4
TGTGCCAGCTCGATCCGGGACAGCTTTAATGAAAAACTGTTTTTT
CASSIRDSFNEKLFF
>TRBV7-2|TRBD1|-|TRBJ1-2
TGTGCCAGCAGCAGGGGGCACTATGGCTACACCTTC
CASSRGHYGYTF
>TRBV25-1|TRBD1|-|TRBJ2-7
TGTGCCAGCAGTGGGACAGGAAACTTTCCTGGGTCCTACGAGCAGTACTTC
CASSGTGNFPGSYEQYF
>TRBV25-1|-|-|TRBJ2-1
TGTGCCAGCAGTGAAAACCCAGGGGTCAATGAGCAGTTCTTC
CASSENPGVNEQFF
>TRBV4-1|TRBD2|few|TRBJ2-7
TGCGCCAGCAGCCAAGATCCTTGGTCTAGCGGGAGTTCTGAGCAGTACTTC
CASSQDPWSSGSSEQYF
>TRBV11-1|TRBD2|medium-sized|TRBJ2-1
TGTGCCAGCAGACCCCTAGCGGGCGGTAACAATGAGCAGTTCTTC
CASRPLAGGNNEQFF
>TRBV10-1|-|-|TRBJ1-2
TGCGCCAGCAGTGAGTCGACAGGCAGGGGCTACACCTTC
CASSESTGRGYTF
>TRBV10-3|-|-|TRBJ1-5
TGTGCCATCAGCGCTAACTACAATCAGCCCCAGCATTTT
CAISANYNQPQHF
>TRBV5-1|TRBD2|-|TRBJ2-6
TGCGCCAGCACCGGGGGGGCGGCTGGGGCCAACGTCCTGACTTTC
CASTGGAAGANVLTF
>TRBV4-1|-|-|TRBJ1-1
TGCGCCAGCAGCCAAGGAATGAACACTGAAGCTTTCTTT
CASSQGMNTEAFF
>TRBV18|-|few|TRBJ2-5
TGTGCCAGCTCGCCGGGACTGAGCCAAGAGACCCAGTACTTC
CASSPGLSQETQYF
>TRBV9|-|once|TRBJ2-1
TGTGCCAGCAGCGTAGGTATAGCCTCCTACAATGAGCAGTTCTTC
CASSVGIASYNEQFF
>TRBV21-1|-|-|TRBJ2-7
TGTGCCAGCAGCAAAGGAGCCTCGGGACTAGCGGGAATTTCGTACGAGCAGTACTTC
CASSKGASGLAGISYEQYF
>TRBV2|-|-|TRBJ1-2
TGTGCCAGCAGTGAACGGGGGGATGGCTACACCTTC
CASSERGDGYTF
>TRBV7-9|-|-|TRBJ2-3
TGTGCCAGCAAGACGACAGCCTGGGGCACAGATACGCAGTATTTT
CASKTTAWGTDTQYF
>TRBV13|-|once|TRBJ2-2
TGTGCCAGCACCAGGGCGAACACCGGGGAGCTGTTTTTT
CASTRANTGELFF
>TRBV11-3|TRBD2|-|TRBJ2-3
TGTGCCAGCAGCTATACTAGCGGGAGGTTGGATACGCAGTATTTT
CASSYTSGRLDTQYF
>TRBV30|TRBD1|-|TRBJ1-5
TGTGCCTGGAGTCTTGGACAGGGCGATCAGCCCCAGCATTTT
CAWSLGQGDQPQHF
>TRBV9|-|-|TRBJ2-7
TGTGCCAGCAGCGTTGCGGGGAAGGGGTACGAGCAGTACTTC
CASSVAGKGYEQYF
>TRBV30|-|-|TRBJ1-6
TGTGCCTGGAGTGTCCTGAATTCACCCCTCCACTTT
CAWSVLNSPLHF
>TRBV9|TRBD2|-|TRBJ2-1
TGTGCCAGCAGCGTCGGGACGGGGGATCTAGCGGGAGAGCAGTTCTTC
CASSVGTGDLAGEQFF
>TRBV18|TRBD1|once|TRBJ2-5
TGTGCCAGCTCACTGGGACAGGGGCTCGAGGAGACCCAGTACTTC
CASSLGQGLEETQYF
>TRBV21-1|-|-|TRBJ2-1
TGTGCCAGCAGCAAAGGATGGCGGGAACGGTACAATGAGCAGTTCTTC
CASSKGWRERYNEQFF
>TRBV21-1|-|-|TRBJ2-7
TGTGCCAGCAGCAAAGCGCGAGGGGAAGGGGCCTACGAGCAGTACTTC
CASSKARGEGAYEQYF